This T cell receptor beta chain was retrieved from a study of shared clonotypes between healthy human individuals. In the study overall: The study drew on two women and a few men aged 18 to 49 as donors. General observations from the study: The study generally estimated greater richness for naive than memory subsets.

In regard to this clone: Antigen specificity is unknown.

It was across several immunoSEQ plates that each subset's genomic DNA was evenly split. Per the authors' pipeline: There were no quality scores in the junction-only immunoSEQ sequences, so filtering differed. The data were produced by immunoSEQ multiplex PCR, yet TCRdb's version contains in-frame clones alone and is incomplete. V and J calls and clone size follow that table, whereas D and trimming were derived from the DNA. The sample comprises 2 million to 3 million clones, approximately 93% of which are singletons, and around 0.4% rests with the top ten. Sequencing was performed on naive CD4+ T cells from PBMCs. The subset is: CD45RA+ positively selected. This TCR came from a man in his late teens or twenties in good health. Some clones in this sample may be carry-over from other donors' samples.

CDR3 in amino acids: CASSVAVWGGRVNEQFF. As DNA, the CDR3 is TGTGCCAGCAGCGTAGCGGTGTGGGGCGGGAGAGTGAATGAGCAGTTCTTC. This chain joins TRBV9 and TRBJ2-1; 7 bases are shared with TRBD2. CDR1 is SGDLS and CDR2 is YYNGEE in the germline V gene. The length of the CDR3 is 17 residues. The V segment lost 0 bases and the J segment 7 bases; nucleotides outside the gene matches: 13. The full variable domain, rest sourced from reference TRBV9 and TRBJ2-1, is DSGVTQTPKHLITATGQRVTLRCSPRSGDLSVYWYQQSLDQGLQFLIQYYNGEERAKGNILERFSAQQFPDLHSELNLSSLELGDSALYFCASSVAVWGGRVNEQFFGPGTRLTVL.